One sample yielded the 27 T cell receptor beta chains listed below, sequenced in a study of CD4 and CD8 cells across lung adenocarcinoma regions. TCRdb called the PCR reads again in MiXCR, with one record for every CDR3 protein. This table holds 2,000 to 2,500 distinct CDR3 sequences, under 70% found once. Source material: CD4+ T cells from the center of a lung tumor. These TCRs come from a female donor with lung adenocarcinoma. The CD4 and CD8 labels of this study may be unreliable.

The rearrangement uses TRBV4-1 and TRBJ1-2, with a possible D match to TRBD1 (6 bases). V lost 0 bases, J lost 2 bases, and 19 bases lay in between. The length of the CDR3 is 18 residues. CDR1 MGHRA and CDR2 YSYEKL come from the germline V gene. The DNA for the CDR3 is TGCGCCAGCAGCCAAGATAAGCCAGGGGCGCCTACCAACTATGGCTACACCTTC. Its protein product is CASSQDKPGAPTNYGYTF.

V and J are TRBV7-2 and TRBJ2-2; 13 bases map to TRBD2. The length of the CDR3 is 19 residues. Germline V gene data show CDR1 as SGHTA and CDR2 as FQGNSA. V gave up 4 bases and J gave up 0 bases; unmatched junction bases: 8. CDR3 sequence: CASSSRLAGGFANTGELFF. Written as DNA, the CDR3 is TGTGCCAGCAGCTCACGACTAGCGGGAGGTTTCGCGAACACCGGGGAGCTGTTTTTT.

This clonotype was counted between two and nine times. The J gene is TRBJ2-1, the V gene TRBV6-1; a weak D match, TRBD2 (5 bases). Germline CDR1 and CDR2: MNHNS and SASEGT. Trimming cost V 7 bases and J 15 bases, with 19 bases left between them. The length of the CDR3 is 12 residues. The CDR3 nucleotides read TGTGCCAGCAACCTAGCCGGGCATAATATGTTCTTC. Its protein product is CASNLAGHNMFF.

V and J are TRBV7-6 and TRBJ2-1; TRBD2 agrees at 7 bases. The CDR3 extends over 16 amino acids. Germline assignment: CDR1 SGHVS and CDR2 FNYEAQ. Unmatched junction bases numbered 10, after V lost 1 base and J lost 7 bases. CDR3 DNA: TGTGCCAGCAGCTTAGTTAGGCGGGAGATGGGTAATGAGCAGTTCTTC. It codes for CASSLVRREMGNEQFF.

The CDR3 bases are TGTGCCAGCGGGCCACGCAGGGCGAGCTACGAGCAGTACTTC. It translates to CASGPRRASYEQYF. This chain joins TRBV6-1 and TRBJ2-5; possibly TRBD1 for D (5 bases). Matching the DNA end better, TRBJ2-7 makes the J call doubtful. Germline lookup yields CDR1 MNHNS and CDR2 SASEGT. The CDR3 runs to 14 residues.

The CDR3 region is CASTSTLGPYNEQFF. The CDR3 nucleotides read TGTGCCAGCACTTCTACCTTAGGGCCCTACAATGAGCAGTTCTTC. V and J are TRBV6-5 and TRBJ2-1; D unclear. Looked up from germline, CDR1 is MNHEY and CDR2 is SVGAGI. The CDR3 covers 15 residues. V lost 7 bases, J lost 2 bases, and 15 bases lay in between.

The chain is built from TRBV6-1 and TRBJ2-7; 7 bases agree with TRBD1. Trimming took 2 bases from V and 0 from J; bases not matched to a gene: 7. Per germline, CDR1 MNHNS and CDR2 SASEGT. The CDR3 consists of 16 residues. CDR3 amino acids: CASSERRSGGSYEQYF. In nucleotides, the CDR3 is TGTGCCAGCAGTGAACGTAGGTCAGGGGGCTCCTACGAGCAGTACTTC.

The chain employs TRBV6-1 and TRBJ2-3, with TRBD2 identical over 11 bases. TRBJ2-7 explains the end of the DNA better; the J call may be wrong. The V gene's germline CDR1 is MNHNS and CDR2 SASEGT. The CDR3 length is 15 residues. The CDR3 DNA is TGTGCCAGCAGCCCGACTAGCGGGGAAAGCTACGAGCAGTACTTC. Its protein product is CASSPTSGESYEQYF.

This sequence joins TRBV27 and TRBJ2-1, with 14 nucleotides matching TRBD2. In germline, CDR1 is MNHEY, CDR2 SMNVEV (reference sequence). The V and J ends lost 5 bases and 7 bases, in that order; junction bases with no gene match: 10. This CDR3 has 17 amino acids. Here the CDR3 DNA reads TGTGCCAGCAGTGAGACTAGCGGGAGGGCAAGGGGGAATGAGCAGTTCTTC. Residues: CASSETSGRARGNEQFF.

The chain recombines TRBV11-3 with TRBJ2-5; TRBD2 might be the D (5 bases). Germline loops: CDR1 SGHNT, CDR2 YENEEA. V lost 1 base to trimming and J lost 7 bases, with 10 bases between them. The CDR3 is 13 amino acids. The CDR3, as DNA: TGTGCCAGCAGCTTAGGACGGGGTGGGACCCAGTACTTC. Translating it yields CASSLGRGGTQYF.

The rearrangement joins TRBV20-1 to TRBJ1-4; D is undetermined. Germline-derived CDR1 and CDR2 are DFQATT and SNEGSKA (reference sequence). V was trimmed by 5 bases and J by 14 bases, leaving 18 bases between them. The CDR3 is made up of 12 amino acids. The CDR3 loop reads CSADRKSTRLFF. Written as DNA, the CDR3 is TGCAGTGCTGATCGGAAGAGCACACGTCTGTTTTTT.

This CDR3 is CASSEEMRLRAYNEQFF. CDR3 sequence (DNA): TGTGCCAGCAGTGAAGAGATGCGGCTACGCGCCTACAATGAGCAGTTCTTC. The chain couples TRBV6-1 to TRBJ2-1; D gene unclear. Per the germline V gene, CDR1 is MNHNS and CDR2 is SASEGT. V lost 1 base to trimming and J lost 2 bases, with 15 bases between them. CDR3 length: 17 residues.

The chain employs TRBV6-1 and TRBJ2-2, with 12 positions matching TRBD1. Germline CDR1 MNHNS, CDR2 SASEGT. The CDR3 is 16 residues long. V was clipped by 6 bases and J by 7 bases; unmatched bases: 9. Written as DNA, the CDR3 is TGTGCCAGCAGCCGTACCGGGACAGGGGGCTTCGGGGAGCTGTTTTTT. Its protein product is CASSRTGTGGFGELFF.

V gene TRBV7-2 combines with J gene TRBJ1-1, with 7 nucleotides matching TRBD1. The V gene end was trimmed by 5 bases and the J gene end by 8 bases; junction bases not matched to a gene: 14. The CDR3 is 15 amino acids. Germline assignment: CDR1 SGHTA and CDR2 FQGNSA. The CDR3 DNA sequence: TGTGCCAGCAGCGCAACGGGACAGCCGGGGGAGGAAGCTTTCTTT. This sequence encodes CASSATGQPGEEAFF.

This clonotype is classed as large. The J gene is TRBJ2-1, the V gene TRBV27, with 7 nucleotides matching TRBD2. The better agreement between TRBJ2-7 and the DNA end casts doubt on the J call. The CDR3 contains 11 residues. Germline V gives CDR1 MNHEY, CDR2 SMNVEV (reference sequence). The CDR3 nucleotides are TGTGCCAGCGGGAGGGGCAGCGAGCAGTACTTC. Translated, it gives CASGRGSEQYF.

Judged by abundance, this clonotype is large. V is TRBV7-6 and J is TRBJ2-2, with D unresolved. The CDR3 is made up of 13 amino acids. Germline-derived CDR1 and CDR2 are SGHVS and FNYEAQ. V was cut by 5 bases and J by 7 bases, with 11 bases left in between. CDR3 in DNA: TGTGCCAGCAGCCCGGACCCAAGCGGGGAGCTGTTTTTT. Translated: CASSPDPSGELFF.

This clonotype came up once. V usage is TRBV10-3 and J usage is TRBJ2-1; 8 bases line up with TRBD1. Germline loops: CDR1 ENHRY, CDR2 SYGVKD. The CDR3 runs 12 residues. The CDR3 coding sequence is TGTGCTGTCAGCAGGGGGCACAATGAGCAGTTCTTC. It specifies CAVSRGHNEQFF.

The chain has TRBV6-1 and TRBJ2-3, with D unresolved. V gave up 2 bases and J gave up 2 bases, with 5 bases separating them. This CDR3 comprises 13 residues. CDR1 and CDR2 from the germline V gene are MNHNS and SASEGT. CDR3 nucleotides: TGTGCCAGCAGTGAACAGTTCACAGATACGCAGTATTTT. Its translation: CASSEQFTDTQYF.

This clonotype was detected only a few times. The rearrangement links TRBV12-3 or TRBV12-4 to TRBJ2-1; perhaps TRBD2 as D (5 bases). This CDR3 region has 15 residues. V was cut by 3 bases and J by 8 bases, with 17 bases left in between. The CDR3 DNA is TGTGCCAGCAGTTTTTTTTCAGTTGTCGGGGATGAGCAGTTCTTC. This gives the protein CASSFFSVVGDEQFF.

The sample holds one count of this clonotype. V and J are TRBV11-2 and TRBJ2-5; the match to TRBD2 covers 11 bases. With 1 base clipped from V and 11 bases from J, the junction kept 9 bases outside the gene matches. CDR1 is SGHAT, CDR2 FQNNGV, per germline. This CDR3 spans 15 amino acids. CDR3 protein: CASSLVGTSGTEQYF. In DNA form, the CDR3 reads TGTGCCAGCAGCTTAGTAGGGACTAGCGGTACGGAGCAGTACTTC. Based on the CDR3 plus reference TRBV11-2 and TRBJ2-5, the full variable domain is EAGVAQSPRYKIIEKRQSVAFWCNPISGHATLYWYQQILGQGPKLLIQFQNNGVVDDSQLPKDRFSAERLKGVDSTLKIQPAKLEDSAVYLCASSLVGTSGTEQYFGPGTRLLVL.

The J gene is TRBJ1-1, the V gene TRBV7-9; D not certain. V was trimmed by 0 bases and J by 11 bases, leaving 10 bases between them. This CDR3 contains 12 residues. Germline V gene lookup returns CDR1 SEHNR and CDR2 FQNEAQ (reference sequence). CDR3 in amino acids: CASSLALQEAFF. CDR3 nucleotide sequence: TGTGCCAGCAGCTTAGCGCTCCAGGAGGCTTTCTTT.

V is TRBV6-5 and J is TRBJ1-6; 12 positions match TRBD1. The CDR3 spans 20 residues. Germline assignment: CDR1 MNHEY and CDR2 SVGAGI. The trim removed 0 bases at V and 7 bases at J, leaving 13 bases unmatched. The DNA of the CDR3 is TGTGCCAGCAGTTACTCGGCCCGCGCCGGGACAGGGGGCTGGAATTCACCCCTCCACTTT. Its translation is CASSYSARAGTGGWNSPLHF.

The CDR3 sequence is CASSTLAESYNEQFF. In nucleotides, the CDR3 is TGTGCCAGCAGCACTCTAGCGGAATCCTACAATGAGCAGTTCTTC. The chain recombines TRBV7-2 with TRBJ2-1, with 7 nucleotides matching TRBD2. The CDR3 runs to 15 residues. J lost 1 base, V lost 5 bases, and 5 bases had no gene match. The germline V gene encodes CDR1 SGHTA and CDR2 FQGNSA.

For this clonotype: Compared with germline, one end of the junction differs, possibly owing to a read error. The rearrangement links TRBV7-9 to TRBJ2-1, with D perhaps matching TRBD2 (5 bases). Germline loops: CDR1 SEHNR, CDR2 FQNEAQ (reference sequence). The CDR3 consists of 11 residues. CDR3: CASSSDLFRYF. For the CDR3, the DNA is TGTGCCAGCAGCTCGGACTTGTTTCGGTACTTC. Full variable domain (outside the CDR3, taken from reference TRBV7-9 and TRBJ2-1): DTGVSQNPRHKITKRGQNVTFRCDPISEHNRLYWYRQTLGQGPEFLTYFQNEAQLEKSRLLSDRFSAERPKGSFSTLEIQRTEQGDSAMYLCASSSDLFRYFGPGTRLTVL.

The gene calls are TRBV6-1 and TRBJ2-3; D not resolved. The J call is doubtful: the DNA matches TRBJ2-7 better. Germline-derived CDR1 and CDR2 are MNHNS and SASEGT. The CDR3 spans 13 residues. The chain's CDR3 is CASSEAWVGEQYF. CDR3 sequence (DNA): TGTGCCAGCAGTGAAGCTTGGGTGGGTGAGCAGTACTTC.

The gene calls are TRBV10-3 and TRBJ1-5, with TRBD1 matching over 10 bases. The CDR3 runs to 14 residues. V lost 5 bases and J lost 4; bases outside the gene matches: 2. From germline, CDR1 is ENHRY and CDR2 SYGVKD. The CDR3 spells CAISRTGGNQPQHF. CDR3 coding DNA: TGTGCCATCAGTCGGACAGGGGGGAATCAGCCCCAGCATTTT.

The count of this clonotype is one. V gene TRBV6-1 combines with J gene TRBJ2-4, with a possible D match to TRBD1 (6 bases). From germline, CDR1 is MNHNS and CDR2 SASEGT. CDR3 size: 16 residues. V was cut by 7 bases and J by 0 bases, with 16 bases left in between. The CDR3 region has the DNA TGTGCCAGCAAAACCGGACAGAATTTAGCCAAAAACATTCAGTACTTC. The encoded protein is CASKTGQNLAKNIQYF.